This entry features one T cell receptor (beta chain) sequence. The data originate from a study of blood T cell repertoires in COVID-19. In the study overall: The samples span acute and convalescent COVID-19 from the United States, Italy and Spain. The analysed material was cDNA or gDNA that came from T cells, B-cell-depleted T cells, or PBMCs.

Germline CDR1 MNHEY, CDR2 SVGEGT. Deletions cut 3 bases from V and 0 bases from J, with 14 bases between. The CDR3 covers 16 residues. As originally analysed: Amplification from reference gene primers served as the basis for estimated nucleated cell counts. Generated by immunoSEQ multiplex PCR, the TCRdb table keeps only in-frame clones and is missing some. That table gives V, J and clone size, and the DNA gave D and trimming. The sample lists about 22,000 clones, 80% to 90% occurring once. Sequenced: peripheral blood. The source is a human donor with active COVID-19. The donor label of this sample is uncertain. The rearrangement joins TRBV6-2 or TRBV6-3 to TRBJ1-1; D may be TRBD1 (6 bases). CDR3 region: CASSYKEAGVNTEAFF. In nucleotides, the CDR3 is TGTGCCAGCAGTTATAAAGAGGCAGGGGTGAACACTGAAGCTTTCTTT.